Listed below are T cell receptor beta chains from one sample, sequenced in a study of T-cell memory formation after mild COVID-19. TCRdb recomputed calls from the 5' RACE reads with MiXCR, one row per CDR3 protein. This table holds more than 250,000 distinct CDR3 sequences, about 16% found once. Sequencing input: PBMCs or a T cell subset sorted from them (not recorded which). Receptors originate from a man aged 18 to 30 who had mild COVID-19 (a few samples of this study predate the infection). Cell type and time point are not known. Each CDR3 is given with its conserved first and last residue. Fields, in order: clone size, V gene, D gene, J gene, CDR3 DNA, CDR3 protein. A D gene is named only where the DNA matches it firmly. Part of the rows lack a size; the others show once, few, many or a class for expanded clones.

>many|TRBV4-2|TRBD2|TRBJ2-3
TGTGCCAGCAGACTAGCGGGGGGGCCCGGCACAGATACGCAGTATTTT
CASRLAGGPGTDTQYF
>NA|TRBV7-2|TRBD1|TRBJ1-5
TGTGCCAGCAGCACACAGGGGTATCAGCCCCAGCATTTT
CASSTQGYQPQHF
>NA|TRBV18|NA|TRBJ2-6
TGTGCCAGCTCCCGGGAATCCGGGGCCAACGTCCTGACTTTC
CASSRESGANVLTF
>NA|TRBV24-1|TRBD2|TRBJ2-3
TGTGCCACCAGCCTAGCGGGGGGCCCCACAGATACGCAGTATTTT
CATSLAGGPTDTQYF
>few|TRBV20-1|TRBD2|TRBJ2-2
TGCAGTGCTGCCGGGACTAGCGGGCTCACCGGGGAGCTGTTTTTT
CSAAGTSGLTGELFF
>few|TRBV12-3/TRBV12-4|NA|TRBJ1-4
TGTGCCAGCAGTTTCAACGGGGAGGCTAATGAAAAACTGTTTTTT
CASSFNGEANEKLFF
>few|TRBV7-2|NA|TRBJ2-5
TGTGCCAGCAGCTTAGTAGGGGGTGGTAGGCAAGAGACCCAGTACTTC
CASSLVGGGRQETQYF
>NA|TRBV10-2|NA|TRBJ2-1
TGCGCCAGCAGTTCCGCTTTCTGGGCGGGGTACAATGAGCAGTTCTTC
CASSSAFWAGYNEQFF
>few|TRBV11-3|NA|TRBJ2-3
TGTGCCAGCAGCTCCAGGGGGAGCGGGGCTACAGATACGCAGTATTTT
CASSSRGSGATDTQYF
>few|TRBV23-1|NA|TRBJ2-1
TGCGCCAGCAGTCAAGGGGATAGCTCCTACAATGAGCAGTTCTTC
CASSQGDSSYNEQFF
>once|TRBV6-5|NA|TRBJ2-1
TGTGCCAGCAGGGAAATTCAGGGTGAGCAGTTCTTC
CASREIQGEQFF
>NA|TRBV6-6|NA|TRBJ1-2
TGTGCCAGCAGTTTCGACAGGCTCGGAGGCTACACCTTC
CASSFDRLGGYTF
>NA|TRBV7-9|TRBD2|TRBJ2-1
TGTGCCAGCAGCACGATAGCGGGGGGGAGCTCCTACAATGAGCAGTTCTTC
CASSTIAGGSSYNEQFF
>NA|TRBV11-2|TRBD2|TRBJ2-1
TGTGCCAGCAGCGTGACTAGCGGGCGATACAATGAGCAGTTCTTC
CASSVTSGRYNEQFF
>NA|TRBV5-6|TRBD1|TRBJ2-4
TGTGCCAGCAGCTTCCTGGGACAGGGATTAGCCAAAAACATTCAGTACTTC
CASSFLGQGLAKNIQYF
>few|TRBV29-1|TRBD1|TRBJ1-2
TGCAGCGCTGACACAGGGGGCAACTATGGCTACACCTTC
CSADTGGNYGYTF
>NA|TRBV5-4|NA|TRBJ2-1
TGTGCCAGCAGCCACGGGACTCTCAGGAATGAGCAGTTCTTC
CASSHGTLRNEQFF
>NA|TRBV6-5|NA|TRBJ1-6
TGTGCCAGCAGGCCGGGACCCTCTAATTCACCCCTCCACTTT
CASRPGPSNSPLHF
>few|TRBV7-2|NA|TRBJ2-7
TGTGCCAGCAGCTTTTATGCTGACAGGAATTCCGAGCAGTACTTC
CASSFYADRNSEQYF
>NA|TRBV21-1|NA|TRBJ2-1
TGTGCCAGCAGCCCCCAAAGAGGTCGGGACAGGGGTTACAATGAGCAGTTCTTC
CASSPQRGRDRGYNEQFF
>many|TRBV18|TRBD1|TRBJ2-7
TGTGCCAGCTCAGACAGGGGCCCTAAAAACTACGAGCAGTACTTC
CASSDRGPKNYEQYF
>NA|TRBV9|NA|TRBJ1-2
TGTGCCAGCAGCGTAAGCCCGGACAAGCATGGCTACACCTTC
CASSVSPDKHGYTF
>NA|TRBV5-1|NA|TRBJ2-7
TGCGCCAGCAGCTTGCCTTCAAACTACGAGCAGTACTTC
CASSLPSNYEQYF
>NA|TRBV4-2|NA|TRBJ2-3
TGTGCCAGCAGCCATTACACAAAGGCGGCAGATACGCAGTATTTT
CASSHYTKAADTQYF
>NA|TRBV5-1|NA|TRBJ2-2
TGCGCCAGCAGCTTGGGTTTTACCGGGGAGCTGTTTTTT
CASSLGFTGELFF
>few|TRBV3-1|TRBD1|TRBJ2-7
TGTGCCAGCAGCCAAAATTCCGGGACAGGGTCTAATAAGTACTTC
CASSQNSGTGSNKYF
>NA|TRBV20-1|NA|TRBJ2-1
TGCAGTGCGAGGGATTGGCCGAAGAACGGGTACAATGAGCAGTTCTTC
CSARDWPKNGYNEQFF
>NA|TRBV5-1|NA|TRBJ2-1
TGCGCCAGCAGCTTGGTATCCGGGAATGAGCAGTTCTTC
CASSLVSGNEQFF
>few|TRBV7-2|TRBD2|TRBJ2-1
TGTGCCAGCAGCTTAGACGACGGGGGGGCCTACAATGAGCAGTTCTTC
CASSLDDGGAYNEQFF
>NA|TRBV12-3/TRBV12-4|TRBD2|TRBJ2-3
TGTGCCAGCAGTGAGGGCCGGACTAGCGGGGGAGATACGCAGTATTTT
CASSEGRTSGGDTQYF
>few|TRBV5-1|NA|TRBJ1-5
TGCGCCAGCAGCTTGGCTGGTCCTCAGCCCCAGCATTTT
CASSLAGPQPQHF
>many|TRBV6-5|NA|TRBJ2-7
TGTGCCAGCAGTTACAACTACGAGCAGTACTTC
CASSYNYEQYF
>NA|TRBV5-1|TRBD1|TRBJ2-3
TGCGCCAGCAGCGCGACAGGGGAGTCGACAGATACGCAGTATTTT
CASSATGESTDTQYF
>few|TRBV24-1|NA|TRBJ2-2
TGTGCCACCAGTGATGAGCCTTGGGGGACCAACACCGGGGAGCTGTTTTTT
CATSDEPWGTNTGELFF
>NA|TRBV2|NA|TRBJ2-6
TGTGCCAGCAGGTCACAGGGGGGGCCTGGGGCCAACGTCCTGACTTTC
CASRSQGGPGANVLTF
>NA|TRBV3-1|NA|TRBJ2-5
TGTGCCAGCAGCCTGGATTGGAGGGGAGAGACCCAGTACTTC
CASSLDWRGETQYF
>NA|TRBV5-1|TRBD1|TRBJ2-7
TGCGCCAGCAGCAGTAGACAGGGGGCTGTCTACGAGCAGTACTTC
CASSSRQGAVYEQYF
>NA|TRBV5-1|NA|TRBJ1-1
TGCGCCAGCAGCTTGGCCGGGACGCCCACTGAAGCTTTCTTT
CASSLAGTPTEAFF